This T cell receptor (beta chain) was obtained from a study of blood T cell repertoires in COVID-19 (dated by TCRdb to about 2020). In the study overall: Samples from collaborators originated in the United States, Italy and Spain and spanned both the acute and convalescent phases of COVID-19. The prospective study material was composed of cDNA or gDNA derived from T cells, B-cell-depleted T cells, or PBMCs. Deeply sampled blood TCRbeta repertoires from subjects exposed to, actively infected with, or recovered from COVID-19 were included in the dataset. The repertoires were released in a freely available public database intended as a resource for research on the immune response to SARS-CoV-2. The samples were drawn from the first 160 participants of the ongoing ImmuneRACE study and from 1,254 subjects provided by 6 global collaborators. The sample metadata nearly always contained a de-identified subject ID, COVID-19 status, age in years and sex. Where available, HLA class I and class II types were taken from metadata supplied by the sample provider and were not determined by assay-based typing. Overall study results and their limits: How much clinical and demographic metadata was included differed by source and by participant, and the metadata was provided uncurated.

The collaborating institutions used their own protocols to collect whole blood in K2EDTA tubes. For TCRbeta analysis, collaborators shipped samples as frozen whole blood, isolated PBMCs, or DNA extracted from either of those sample types. In regard to this clone: Its antigen remains undetermined. Per-nucleotide qualities are absent, and no much larger clonotype sits a single base away.

The immunoSEQ Assay, a bias-controlled multiplex PCR, was used to amplify TCRbeta CDR3 regions from genomic DNA. On the study's bioinformatics: Nucleated cell counts per sample were estimated from amplification of reference gene primers within the assay. To quantify the absolute abundance of each unique TCRbeta CDR3 rearrangement, sequence reads were collapsed and filtered. Productive Simpson clonality was computed per sample as the square root of Simpson's diversity index over productive rearrangements. The table comes from immuneACCESS by way of TCRdb, which keeps in-frame sequences with V and J called. Part of the clones is missing from these tables; in studies checked, under half for an unresolved V gene and the rest for unknown reasons. D and trimming come from the DNA, and the V and J calls and clone size come from that table. For this sample there are some 300,000 clones; around 87% appear just once. Of the sample, around 1.2% falls within the top ten clones.

After removal of 4 bases from V and 0 bases from J, the junction retains 5 bases not matched to a gene. Spanning cysteine to phenylalanine, the CDR3 consists of 15 amino acids. The DNA shown is the 45-base CDR3, in frame from base 1. The germline V gene yields SGHRS for CDR1 and YFSETQ for CDR2. Material for sequencing was peripheral blood. The origin of this receptor is a man between 65 and 79 years old with acute or convalescent COVID-19. The chain uses TRBV5-1 and TRBJ2-3, with 7 junctional bases fitting TRBD1. The CDR3 here reads CASSQGQTSTDTQYF. The base sequence is TGCGCCAGCAGCCAGGGACAGACTAGCACAGATACGCAGTATTTT.